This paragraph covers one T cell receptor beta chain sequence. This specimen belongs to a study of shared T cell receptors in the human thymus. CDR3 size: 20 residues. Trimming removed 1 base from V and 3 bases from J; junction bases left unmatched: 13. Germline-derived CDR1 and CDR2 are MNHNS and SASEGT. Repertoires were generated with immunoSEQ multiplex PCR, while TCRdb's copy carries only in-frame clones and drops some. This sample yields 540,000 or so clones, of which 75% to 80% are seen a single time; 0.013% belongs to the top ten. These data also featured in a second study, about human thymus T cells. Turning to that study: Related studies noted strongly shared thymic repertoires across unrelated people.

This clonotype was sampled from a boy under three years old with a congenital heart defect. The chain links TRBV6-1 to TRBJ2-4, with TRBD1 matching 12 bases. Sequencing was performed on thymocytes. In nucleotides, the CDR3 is TGTGCCAGCAGTGAAGTTAGGGGGACAGGGGGCATGGGAGACAAAAACATTCAGTACTTC. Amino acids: CASSEVRGTGGMGDKNIQYF.